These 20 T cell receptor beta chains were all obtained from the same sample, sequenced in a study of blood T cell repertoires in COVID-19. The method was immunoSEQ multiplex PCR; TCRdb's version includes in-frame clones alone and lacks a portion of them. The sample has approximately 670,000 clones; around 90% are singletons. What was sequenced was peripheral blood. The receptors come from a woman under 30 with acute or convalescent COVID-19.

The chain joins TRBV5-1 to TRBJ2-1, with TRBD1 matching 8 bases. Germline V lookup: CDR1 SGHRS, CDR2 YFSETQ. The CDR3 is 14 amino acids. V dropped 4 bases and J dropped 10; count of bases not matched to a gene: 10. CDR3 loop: CASSIGQGGDEQFF. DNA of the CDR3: TGCGCCAGCAGCATCGGACAGGGTGGAGACGAGCAGTTCTTC.

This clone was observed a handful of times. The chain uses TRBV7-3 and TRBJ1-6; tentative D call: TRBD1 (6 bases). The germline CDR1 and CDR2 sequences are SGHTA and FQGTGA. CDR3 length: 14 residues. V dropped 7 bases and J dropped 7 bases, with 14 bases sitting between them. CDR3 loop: CASTPTGNNSPLHF. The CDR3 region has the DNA TGTGCCAGCACCCCCACAGGGAACAATTCACCCCTCCACTTT.

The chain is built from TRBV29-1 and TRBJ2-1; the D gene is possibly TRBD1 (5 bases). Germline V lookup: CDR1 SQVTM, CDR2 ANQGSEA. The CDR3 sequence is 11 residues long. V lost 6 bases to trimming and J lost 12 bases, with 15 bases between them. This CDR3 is CSVTSGLGQFF. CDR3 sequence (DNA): TGCAGCGTAACCTCAGGGTTAGGGCAGTTCTTC.

The CDR3 here is CATKGSGANVLTF. In DNA, the CDR3 is TGTGCCACTAAGGGGTCTGGGGCCAACGTCCTGACTTTC. The rearrangement joins TRBV24-1 to TRBJ2-6; possible D gene TRBD1, 5 bases. The V gene lost 10 bases and the J gene lost 1 base, with 7 bases spanning the gap. Germline-derived CDR1 and CDR2 are KGHDR and SFDVKD. The CDR3 consists of 13 residues.

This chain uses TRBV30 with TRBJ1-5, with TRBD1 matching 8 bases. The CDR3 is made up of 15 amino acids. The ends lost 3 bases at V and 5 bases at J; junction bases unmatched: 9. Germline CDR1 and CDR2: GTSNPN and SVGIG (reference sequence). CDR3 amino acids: CAWSPDRGNYQPQHF. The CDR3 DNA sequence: TGTGCCTGGAGCCCAGACAGGGGCAATTATCAGCCCCAGCATTTT.

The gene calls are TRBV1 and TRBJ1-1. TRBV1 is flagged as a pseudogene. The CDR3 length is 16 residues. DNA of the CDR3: TGCACCAGCAGGACCGATGAGGGTCCTGGGGACACTGAAGCTTTCTTT. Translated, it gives CTSRTDEGPGDTEAFF.

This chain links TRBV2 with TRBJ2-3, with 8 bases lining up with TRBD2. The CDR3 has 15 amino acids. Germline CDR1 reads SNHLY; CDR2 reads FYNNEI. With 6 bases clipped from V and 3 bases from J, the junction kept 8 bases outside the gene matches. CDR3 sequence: CASRAAGRETDTQYF. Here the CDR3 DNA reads TGTGCCAGCAGAGCGGCCGGGAGGGAAACAGATACGCAGTATTTT.

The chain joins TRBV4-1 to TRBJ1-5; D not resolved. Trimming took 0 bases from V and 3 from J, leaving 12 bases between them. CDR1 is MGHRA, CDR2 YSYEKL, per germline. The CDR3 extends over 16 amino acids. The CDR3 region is CASSQEGGPVNQPQHF. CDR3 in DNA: TGCGCCAGCAGCCAAGAGGGAGGGCCGGTCAATCAGCCCCAGCATTTT.

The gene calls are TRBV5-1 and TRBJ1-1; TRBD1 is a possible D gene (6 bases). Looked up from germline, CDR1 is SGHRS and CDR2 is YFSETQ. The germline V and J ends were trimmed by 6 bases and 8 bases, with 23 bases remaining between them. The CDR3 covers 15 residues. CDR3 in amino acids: CASTRGGTDVSEAFF. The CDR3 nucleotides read TGCGCCAGCACCAGGGGAGGGACGGACGTAAGCGAAGCTTTCTTT.

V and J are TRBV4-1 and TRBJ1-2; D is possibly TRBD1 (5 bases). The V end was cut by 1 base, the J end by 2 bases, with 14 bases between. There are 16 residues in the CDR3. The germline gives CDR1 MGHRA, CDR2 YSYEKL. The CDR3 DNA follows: TGCGCCAGCAGCCAAGGGGAAGGATGGGGCAACTATGGCTACACCTTC. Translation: CASSQGEGWGNYGYTF.

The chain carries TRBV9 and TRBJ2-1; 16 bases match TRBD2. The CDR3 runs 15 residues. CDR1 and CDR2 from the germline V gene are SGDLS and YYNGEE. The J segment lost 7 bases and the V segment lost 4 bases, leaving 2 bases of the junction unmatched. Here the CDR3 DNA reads TGTGCCAGCAGCCCGGGACTAGCGGGGGGGAATGAGCAGTTCTTC. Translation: CASSPGLAGGNEQFF.

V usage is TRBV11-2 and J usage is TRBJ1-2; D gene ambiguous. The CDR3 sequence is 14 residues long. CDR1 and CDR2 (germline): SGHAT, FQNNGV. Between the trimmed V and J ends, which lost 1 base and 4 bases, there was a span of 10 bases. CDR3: CASSLARALYGYTF. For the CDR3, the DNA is TGTGCCAGCAGCTTAGCGAGGGCCCTCTATGGCTACACCTTC.

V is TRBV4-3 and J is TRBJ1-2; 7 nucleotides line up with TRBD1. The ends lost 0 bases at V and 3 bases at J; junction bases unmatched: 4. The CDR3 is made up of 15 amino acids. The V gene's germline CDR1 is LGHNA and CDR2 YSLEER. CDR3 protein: CASSQDGTADYGYTF. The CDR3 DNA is TGCGCCAGCAGCCAAGATGGGACAGCGGACTATGGCTACACCTTC.

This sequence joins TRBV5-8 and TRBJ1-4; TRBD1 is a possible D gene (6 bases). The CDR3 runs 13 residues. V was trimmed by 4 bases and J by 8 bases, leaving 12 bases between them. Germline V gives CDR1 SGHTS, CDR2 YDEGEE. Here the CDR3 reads CASSADRIEKLFF. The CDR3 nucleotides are TGTGCCAGCAGCGCCGACAGGATAGAAAAACTGTTTTTT.

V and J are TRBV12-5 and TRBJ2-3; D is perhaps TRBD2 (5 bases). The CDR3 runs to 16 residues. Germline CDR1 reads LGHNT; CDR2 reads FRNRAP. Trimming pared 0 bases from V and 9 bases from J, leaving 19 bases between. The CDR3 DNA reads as TGTGCTAGTGGTTTGGTCGAACAGTGGGGTAGAGGGACGCAGTATTTT. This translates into CASGLVEQWGRGTQYF.

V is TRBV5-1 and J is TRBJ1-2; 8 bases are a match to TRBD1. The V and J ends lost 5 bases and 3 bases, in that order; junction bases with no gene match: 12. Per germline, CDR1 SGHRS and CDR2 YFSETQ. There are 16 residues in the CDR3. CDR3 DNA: TGCGCCAGCAGACCTCAGACAGGGGAAAATTACTATGGCTACACCTTC. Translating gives CASRPQTGENYYGYTF. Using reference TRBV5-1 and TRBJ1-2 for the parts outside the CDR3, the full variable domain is KAGVTQTPRYLIKTRGQQVTLSCSPISGHRSVSWYQQTPGQGLQFLFEYFSETQRNKGNFPGRFSGRQFSNSRSEMNVSTLELGDSALYLCASRPQTGENYYGYTFGSGTRLTVV.

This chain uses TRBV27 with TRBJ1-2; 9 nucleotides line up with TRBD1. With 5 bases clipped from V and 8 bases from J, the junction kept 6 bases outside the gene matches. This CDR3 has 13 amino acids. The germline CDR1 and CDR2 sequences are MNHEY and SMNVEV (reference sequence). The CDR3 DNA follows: TGTGCCAGCAGTGAACAGGGGGCCTTGGGCTACACCTTC. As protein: CASSEQGALGYTF.

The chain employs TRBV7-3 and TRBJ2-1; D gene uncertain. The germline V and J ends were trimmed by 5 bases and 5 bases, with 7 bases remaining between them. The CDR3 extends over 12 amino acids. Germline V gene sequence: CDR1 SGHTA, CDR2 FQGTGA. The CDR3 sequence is CASSREDNEQFF. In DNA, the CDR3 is TGTGCCAGCAGCCGCGAAGACAATGAGCAGTTCTTC.

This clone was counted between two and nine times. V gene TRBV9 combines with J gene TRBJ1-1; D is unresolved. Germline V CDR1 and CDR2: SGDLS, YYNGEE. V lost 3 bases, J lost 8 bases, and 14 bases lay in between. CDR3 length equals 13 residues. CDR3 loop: CASSGRQGLEAFF. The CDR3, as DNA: TGTGCCAGCAGCGGTCGTCAAGGACTAGAAGCTTTCTTT. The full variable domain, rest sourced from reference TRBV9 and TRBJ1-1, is DSGVTQTPKHLITATGQRVTLRCSPRSGDLSVYWYQQSLDQGLQFLIQYYNGEERAKGNILERFSAQQFPDLHSELNLSSLELGDSALYFCASSGRQGLEAFFGQGTRLTVV.

CDR3 sequence reads: CASTRPGGAYEQYF. CDR3 DNA sequence: TGTGCCAGCACCCGGCCCGGAGGGGCCTACGAGCAGTACTTC. The chain couples TRBV5-5 to TRBJ2-7; perhaps TRBD2 as D (6 bases). This CDR3 comprises 14 residues. Trimming left V 6 bases short and J 2 bases short, with 15 bases between. Germline lookup yields CDR1 SGHKS and CDR2 YYEKEE (reference sequence).